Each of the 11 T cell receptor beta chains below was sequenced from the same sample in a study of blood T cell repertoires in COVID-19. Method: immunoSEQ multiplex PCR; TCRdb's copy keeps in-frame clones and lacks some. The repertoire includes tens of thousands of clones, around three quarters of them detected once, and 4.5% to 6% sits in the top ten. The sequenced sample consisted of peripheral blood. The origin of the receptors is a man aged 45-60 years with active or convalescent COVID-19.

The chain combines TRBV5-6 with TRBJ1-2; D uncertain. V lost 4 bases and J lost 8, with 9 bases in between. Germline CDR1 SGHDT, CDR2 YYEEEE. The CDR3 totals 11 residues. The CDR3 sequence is CASSQRGGYTF. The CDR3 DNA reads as TGTGCCAGCAGCCAACGGGGAGGCTACACCTTC.

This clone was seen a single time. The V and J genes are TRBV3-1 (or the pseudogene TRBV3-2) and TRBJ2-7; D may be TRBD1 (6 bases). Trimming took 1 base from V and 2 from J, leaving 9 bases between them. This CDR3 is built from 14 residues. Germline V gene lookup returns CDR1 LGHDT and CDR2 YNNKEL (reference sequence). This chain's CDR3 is CASSQVQGPYEQYF. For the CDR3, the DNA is TGTGCCAGCAGCCAAGTTCAGGGGCCCTACGAGCAGTACTTC.

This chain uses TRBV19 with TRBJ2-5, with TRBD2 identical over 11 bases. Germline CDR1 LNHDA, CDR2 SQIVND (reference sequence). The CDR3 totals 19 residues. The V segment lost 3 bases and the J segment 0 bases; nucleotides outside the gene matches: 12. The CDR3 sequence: CASSIGLAGGRHYQETQYF. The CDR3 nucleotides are TGTGCCAGTAGTATTGGCCTAGCGGGGGGCCGGCATTACCAAGAGACCCAGTACTTC.

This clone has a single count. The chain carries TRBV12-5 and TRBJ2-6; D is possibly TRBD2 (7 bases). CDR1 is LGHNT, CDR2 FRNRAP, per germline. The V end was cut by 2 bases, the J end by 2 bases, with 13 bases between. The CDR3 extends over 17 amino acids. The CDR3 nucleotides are TGTGCTAGTGGTTTGACCGGGGGGCTGCCTGGGGCCAACGTCCTGACTTTC. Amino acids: CASGLTGGLPGANVLTF.

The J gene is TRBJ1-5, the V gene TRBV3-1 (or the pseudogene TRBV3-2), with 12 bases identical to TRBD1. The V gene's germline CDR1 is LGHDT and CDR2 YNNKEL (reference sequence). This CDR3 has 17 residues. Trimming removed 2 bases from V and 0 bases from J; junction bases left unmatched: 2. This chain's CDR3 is CASSQRGQGASNQPQHF. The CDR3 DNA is TGTGCCAGCAGCCAAAGGGGACAGGGGGCTAGCAATCAGCCCCAGCATTTT.

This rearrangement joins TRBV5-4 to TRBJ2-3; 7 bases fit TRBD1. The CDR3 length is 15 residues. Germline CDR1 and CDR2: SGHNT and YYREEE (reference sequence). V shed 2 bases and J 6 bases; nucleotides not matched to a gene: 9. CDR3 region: CASSFGGQVTDTQYF. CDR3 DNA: TGTGCCAGCAGCTTCGGTGGACAGGTGACGGATACGCAGTATTTT.

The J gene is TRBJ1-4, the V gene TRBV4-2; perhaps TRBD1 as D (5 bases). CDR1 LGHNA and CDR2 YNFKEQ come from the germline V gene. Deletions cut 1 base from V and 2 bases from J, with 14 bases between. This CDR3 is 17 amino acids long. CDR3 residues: CASSQGQGRLTNEKLFF. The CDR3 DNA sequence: TGTGCCAGCAGCCAAGGGCAGGGCCGCTTGACTAATGAAAAACTGTTTTTT.

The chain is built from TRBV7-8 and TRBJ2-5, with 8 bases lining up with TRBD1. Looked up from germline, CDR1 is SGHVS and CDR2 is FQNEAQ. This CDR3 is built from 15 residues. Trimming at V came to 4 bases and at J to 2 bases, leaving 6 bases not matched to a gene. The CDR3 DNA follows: TGTGCCAGCAGCTGGGGGACAGGTAAACAAGAGACCCAGTACTTC. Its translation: CASSWGTGKQETQYF.

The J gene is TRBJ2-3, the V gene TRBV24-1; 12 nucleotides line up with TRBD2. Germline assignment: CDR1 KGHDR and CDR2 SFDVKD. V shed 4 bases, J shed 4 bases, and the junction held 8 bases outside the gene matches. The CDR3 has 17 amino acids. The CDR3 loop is CATSDLGLAGMADTQYF. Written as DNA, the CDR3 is TGTGCCACCAGTGACCTCGGACTAGCGGGGATGGCAGATACGCAGTATTTT.

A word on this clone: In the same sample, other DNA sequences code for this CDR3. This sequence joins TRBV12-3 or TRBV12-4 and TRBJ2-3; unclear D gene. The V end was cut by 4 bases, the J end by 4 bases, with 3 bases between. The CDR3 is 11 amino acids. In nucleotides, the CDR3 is TGTGCCAGCAGTTCCTCAGATACGCAGTATTTT. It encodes CASSSSDTQYF.

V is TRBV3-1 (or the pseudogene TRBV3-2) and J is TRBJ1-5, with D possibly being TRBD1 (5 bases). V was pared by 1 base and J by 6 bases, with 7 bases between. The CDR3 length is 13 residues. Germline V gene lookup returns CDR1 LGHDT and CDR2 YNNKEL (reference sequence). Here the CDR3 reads CASSQGGFQPQHF. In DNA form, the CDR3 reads TGTGCCAGCAGCCAAGGGGGCTTTCAGCCCCAGCATTTT.